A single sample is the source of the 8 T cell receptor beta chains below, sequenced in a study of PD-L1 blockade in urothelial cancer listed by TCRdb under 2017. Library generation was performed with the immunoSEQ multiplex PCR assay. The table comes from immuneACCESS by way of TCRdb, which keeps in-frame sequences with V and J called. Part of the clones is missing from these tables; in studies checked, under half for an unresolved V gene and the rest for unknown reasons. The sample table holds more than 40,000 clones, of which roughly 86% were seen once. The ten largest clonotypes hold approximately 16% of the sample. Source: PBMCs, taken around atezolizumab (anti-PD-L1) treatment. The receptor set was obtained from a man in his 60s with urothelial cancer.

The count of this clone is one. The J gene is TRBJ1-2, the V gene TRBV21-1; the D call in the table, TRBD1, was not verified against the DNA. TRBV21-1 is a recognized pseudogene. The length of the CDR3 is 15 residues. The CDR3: CASSNGTGDDYGYTF. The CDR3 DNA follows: TGTGCCAGCAGCAACGGGACAGGGGACGACTATGGCTACACCTTC.

In DNA form, the CDR3 reads TGTGCCAGCAGCTTAGTAGGGGGCGAGCGGAACACCATATATTTT. Translation gives CASSLVGGERNTIYF. V gene TRBV7-8 combines with J gene TRBJ1-3; 7 positions match TRBD1. The J segment lost 7 bases and the V segment lost 1 base, leaving 7 bases of the junction unmatched. The CDR3 is made up of 15 amino acids. Germline V lookup: CDR1 SGHVS, CDR2 FQNEAQ.

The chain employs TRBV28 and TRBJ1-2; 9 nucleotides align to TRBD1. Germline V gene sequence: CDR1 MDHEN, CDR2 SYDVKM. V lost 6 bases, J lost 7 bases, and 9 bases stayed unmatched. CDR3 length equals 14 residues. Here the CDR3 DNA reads TGTGCCAGCAGCCAACAGGGGGCGTATCTTGGCTACACCTTC. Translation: CASSQQGAYLGYTF.

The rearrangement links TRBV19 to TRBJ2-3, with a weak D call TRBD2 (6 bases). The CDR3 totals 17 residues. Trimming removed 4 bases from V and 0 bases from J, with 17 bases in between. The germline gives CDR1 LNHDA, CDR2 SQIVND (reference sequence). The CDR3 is CASSTSGLAESTDTQYF. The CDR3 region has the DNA TGTGCCAGTAGTACCTCGGGATTAGCGGAGAGCACAGATACGCAGTATTTT.

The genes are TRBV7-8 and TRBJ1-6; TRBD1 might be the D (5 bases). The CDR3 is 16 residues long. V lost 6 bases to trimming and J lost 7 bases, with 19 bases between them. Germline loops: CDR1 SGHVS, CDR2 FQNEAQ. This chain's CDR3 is CASRYRSPRANSPLHF. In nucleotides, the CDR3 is TGTGCCAGCAGATACCGGTCCCCCAGGGCGAATTCACCCCTCCACTTT.

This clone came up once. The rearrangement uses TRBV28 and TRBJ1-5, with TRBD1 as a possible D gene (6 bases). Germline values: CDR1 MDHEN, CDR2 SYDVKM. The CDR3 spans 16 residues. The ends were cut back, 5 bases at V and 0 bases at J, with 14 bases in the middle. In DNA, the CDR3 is TGTGCCAGCAGTCTCCGTCAGGGGTATAGCAATCAGCCCCAGCATTTT. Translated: CASSLRQGYSNQPQHF. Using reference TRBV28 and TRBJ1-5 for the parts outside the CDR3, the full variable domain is DVKVTQSSRYLVKRTGEKVFLECVQDMDHENMFWYRQDPGLGLRLIYFSYDVKMKEKGDIPEGYSVSREKKERFSLILESASTNQTSMYLCASSLRQGYSNQPQHFGDGTRLSIL.

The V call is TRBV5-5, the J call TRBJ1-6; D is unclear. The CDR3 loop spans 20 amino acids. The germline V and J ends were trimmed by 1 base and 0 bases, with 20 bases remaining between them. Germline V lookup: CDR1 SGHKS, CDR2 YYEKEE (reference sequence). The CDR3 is CASSLLRNNFTSSYNSPLHF. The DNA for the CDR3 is TGTGCCAGCAGCTTGCTCAGGAATAATTTTACGAGCTCCTATAATTCACCCCTCCACTTT.

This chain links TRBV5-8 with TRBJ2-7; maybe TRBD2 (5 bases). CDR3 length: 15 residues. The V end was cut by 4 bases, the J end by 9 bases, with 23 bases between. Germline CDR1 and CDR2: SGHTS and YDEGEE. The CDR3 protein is CASSALGQDWLGQYF. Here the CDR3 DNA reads TGTGCCAGCAGCGCCCTTGGGCAGGACTGGCTGGGGCAGTACTTC.